These 19 T cell receptor beta chains were all obtained from the same sample, sequenced in a study of glioma-infiltrating T cells after dendritic cell vaccination. This table comes from immunoSEQ multiplex PCR, and its TCRdb copy is limited to in-frame clones, with some not included. The sample carries about 50,000 clones, approximately 90% recorded once. Time point reported: after dendritic cell vaccination, including at tumor progression/relapse. Here the sequenced sample was blood, taken after dendritic cell vaccination. The receptors here all came from a human donor with glioblastoma.

The rearrangement joins TRBV7-2 to TRBJ2-1; D remains ambiguous. The germline V and J ends were trimmed by 5 bases and 6 bases, with 8 bases remaining between them. CDR3 length equals 12 residues. Germline CDR1 is SGHTA and CDR2 is FQGNSA. CDR3 coding DNA: TGTGCCAGCAGCCCAGGTTCCAATGAGCAGTTCTTC. It codes for CASSPGSNEQFF.

This clone appeared a few times. The V gene is TRBV7-9, the J gene TRBJ2-7; 7 positions agree with TRBD2. With 4 bases clipped from V and 5 bases from J, the junction kept 14 bases outside the gene matches. Germline V CDR1 and CDR2: SEHNR, FQNEAQ (reference sequence). The CDR3 sequence is 16 residues long. DNA for the CDR3: TGTGCCAGCAGCTCATGGACGGGAGGCAGTCAGAACGAGCAGTACTTC. This encodes CASSSWTGGSQNEQYF.

The chain couples TRBV19 to TRBJ1-5, with D possibly matching TRBD1 (5 bases). Per germline, CDR1 LNHDA and CDR2 SQIVND (reference sequence). The CDR3 covers 17 residues. V was pared by 1 base and J by 5 bases, with 18 bases between. The CDR3 is CASSIATRQTRHQPQHF. CDR3 in DNA: TGTGCCAGTAGTATAGCCACGAGACAGACACGGCATCAGCCCCAGCATTTT.

This clone was detected a few times. V and J are TRBV4-3 and TRBJ2-3; 7 bases line up with TRBD1. Germline trimming cut 4 bases from V and 3 bases from J; bases unmatched to any gene: 13. The CDR3 is 17 amino acids. From germline, CDR1 is LGHNA and CDR2 YSLEER. In DNA form, the CDR3 reads TGCGCCAGCAGCCGCCACCTTTTGCCGGGACAGACAGATACGCAGTATTTT. It specifies CASSRHLLPGQTDTQYF.

The CDR3 DNA follows: TGTGCCAGCAGCGCCAGCGGGAGTATGCAGTATTTT. Encoded protein: CASSASGSMQYF. V is TRBV9 and J is TRBJ2-3; 8 bases line up with TRBD2. Germline V gives CDR1 SGDLS, CDR2 YYNGEE. This CDR3 contains 12 residues. Germline trimming cut 3 bases from V and 11 bases from J; bases unmatched to any gene: 5.

This sequence joins TRBV15 and TRBJ2-1, with D possibly being TRBD1 (5 bases). The CDR3 extends over 13 amino acids. The V end was cut by 7 bases, the J end by 5 bases, with 12 bases between. Germline CDR1 reads LNHNV; CDR2 reads YYDKDF (reference sequence). The CDR3 here is CATTWQDNNEQFF. For the CDR3, the DNA is TGTGCCACCACCTGGCAGGACAACAATGAGCAGTTCTTC.

This chain links TRBV28 with TRBJ2-2, with TRBD2 matching 10 bases. Germline values: CDR1 MDHEN, CDR2 SYDVKM. Trimming took 7 bases from V and 2 from J; bases not matched to a gene: 7. There are 16 residues in the CDR3. The DNA for the CDR3 is TGTGCCAGCAAGCTAAGGACTAGCGGAAACACCGGGGAGCTGTTTTTT. It translates to CASKLRTSGNTGELFF.

V gene TRBV30 combines with J gene TRBJ2-1; TRBD2 agrees at 11 bases. CDR3 length: 14 residues. V lost 5 bases, J lost 9 bases, and 9 bases stayed unmatched. CDR1 is GTSNPN, CDR2 SVGIG, per germline (reference sequence). The CDR3 DNA reads TGTGCCTGGGGACTAGCGGGTGTCAGGGCTGAGCAGTTCTTC. It specifies CAWGLAGVRAEQFF.

This clone was recorded a few times. J is TRBJ2-7 and V is TRBV10-3; 7 nucleotides align to TRBD1. The trim removed 2 bases at V and 5 bases at J, leaving 15 bases unmatched. Germline lookup yields CDR1 ENHRY and CDR2 SYGVKD. CDR3 length: 17 residues. The CDR3 DNA sequence: TGTGCCATCAGTGAGCCCACCCTTACTAGAGGGGGCGACGAGCAGTACTTC. Its translation is CAISEPTLTRGGDEQYF.

V is TRBV5-6 and J is TRBJ1-5; 9 bases map to TRBD1. This CDR3 has 14 amino acids. Trimming cost V 5 bases and J 7 bases; bases outside gene matches: 7. Germline assignment: CDR1 SGHDT and CDR2 YYEEEE. The CDR3 nucleotides read TGTGCCAGCAGTCCGGACAGGGGTGGACAGCCCCAGCATTTT. Its translation: CASSPDRGGQPQHF.

The chain couples TRBV5-4 to TRBJ2-5, with 9 nucleotides matching TRBD1. CDR3 length: 17 amino acids. Germline V gives CDR1 SGHNT, CDR2 YYREEE (reference sequence). The V segment lost 4 bases and the J segment 5 bases; nucleotides outside the gene matches: 15. The CDR3 region has the DNA TGTGCCAGCAGCACCACCGGGACAGGGTACTACAGGGAGACCCAGTACTTC. It is translated as CASSTTGTGYYRETQYF.

This clone appeared a single time. The chain carries TRBV28 and TRBJ1-4; D unresolved. V lost 3 bases and J 10 bases, leaving 12 bases between the germline ends. The germline gives CDR1 MDHEN, CDR2 SYDVKM. The CDR3 covers 13 residues. The CDR3 sequence is CASSFTAGRKLFF. DNA for the CDR3: TGTGCCAGCAGTTTTACGGCAGGCCGAAAACTGTTTTTT.

The gene calls are TRBV4-2 and TRBJ2-7; the D gene is possibly TRBD2 (5 bases). The length of the CDR3 is 12 residues. Trimming cost V 4 bases and J 6 bases, with 10 bases left between them. Germline lookup yields CDR1 LGHNA and CDR2 YNFKEQ. In nucleotides, the CDR3 is TGTGCCAGCAGCCTGCAAAGCGGCGAGCAGTACTTC. Translation: CASSLQSGEQYF.

The CDR3 loop is CASRPGRAGQKAFF. DNA for the CDR3: TGTGCCAGCAGGCCGGGGCGAGCGGGGCAGAAAGCTTTCTTT. The chain carries TRBV27 and TRBJ1-1, with D possibly being TRBD1 (5 bases). The germline CDR1 and CDR2 sequences are MNHEY and SMNVEV (reference sequence). The CDR3 is made up of 14 amino acids. The ends were cut back, 6 bases at V and 9 bases at J, with 20 bases in the middle.

The chain uses TRBV5-1 and TRBJ1-2; 8 bases align to TRBD1. The CDR3 has 14 residues. CDR1 is SGHRS and CDR2 is YFSETQ in the germline V gene. V was pared by 2 bases and J by 6 bases, with 6 bases of the junction left unmatched. The CDR3 DNA is TGCGCCAGCAGCTTTGACAGGGGCTTGGATGGCTACACCTTC. It specifies CASSFDRGLDGYTF.

The rearrangement joins TRBV4-2 to TRBJ2-1; maybe TRBD2 (5 bases). V dropped 1 base and J dropped 6 bases, with 10 bases sitting between them. Germline-derived CDR1 and CDR2 are LGHNA and YNFKEQ. This CDR3 has 14 amino acids. In DNA, the CDR3 is TGTGCCAGCAGCCAAGCGGGATGGATCAATGAGCAGTTCTTC. It specifies CASSQAGWINEQFF.

V is TRBV2 and J is TRBJ2-7; D not resolved. The germline V gene has CDR1 SNHLY and CDR2 FYNNEI. Trimming cost V 7 bases and J 7 bases, with 8 bases left between them. The CDR3 totals 10 residues. CDR3 region: CASKEWEQYF. Written as DNA, the CDR3 is TGTGCCAGCAAAGAGTGGGAGCAGTACTTC.

This sequence joins TRBV4-2 and TRBJ1-4; D unclear. Per germline, CDR1 LGHNA and CDR2 YNFKEQ. The length of the CDR3 is 13 residues. V was trimmed by 0 bases and J by 12 bases, leaving 11 bases between them. The CDR3 loop reads CASSQDLHRELFF. The CDR3 DNA sequence: TGTGCCAGCAGCCAAGATCTCCATAGAGAACTGTTTTTT.

The rearrangement links TRBV5-6 to TRBJ1-5; 7 nucleotides align to TRBD1. V lost 4 bases to trimming and J lost 4 bases; unmatched junction nucleotides: 8. CDR1 and CDR2 from the germline V gene are SGHDT and YYEEEE. The CDR3 is 15 residues long. CDR3: CASSDRDSANQPQHF. The CDR3 DNA reads TGTGCCAGCAGCGACCGGGACAGCGCAAATCAGCCCCAGCATTTT. The full variable domain, its missing parts supplied by reference TRBV5-6 and TRBJ1-5, is DAGVTQSPTHLIKTRGQQVTLRCSPKSGHDTVSWYQQALGQGPQFIFQYYEEEERQRGNFPDRFSGHQFPNYSSELNVNALLLGDSALYLCASSDRDSANQPQHFGDGTRLSIL.